Presented here are 16 T cell receptor beta chains from one specimen sequenced in a study of CD8+ T cells in alopecia areata. Treatment defined: oral pan-JAK inhibitor, 5-10 mg twice daily. Extracted from the samples, RNA was reverse transcribed into cDNA to serve as the sequencing template. The repertoire was sequenced with immunoSEQ multiplex PCR; TCRdb's copy has only in-frame clones and lacks some. The data contain approximately 280,000 clones, over 45% of them singletons. Sample: CD4+ T cells sorted from blood, taken at week 24, from a patient treated with tofacitinib. These receptor sequences come from a human donor with alopecia areata.

For this clone: The sample contains more than one DNA sequence encoding this CDR3. This chain uses TRBV15 with TRBJ1-6; 8 bases are shared with TRBD1. In germline, CDR1 is LNHNV, CDR2 YYDKDF (reference sequence). J gave up 7 bases and V 0 bases, and 2 bases lay outside the gene matches. The CDR3 spans 15 residues. CDR3 protein: CATSRDPGGNSPLHF. CDR3 in DNA: TGTGCCACCAGCAGAGACCCAGGGGGCAATTCACCCCTCCACTTT.

A word on this clone: The sample carries other DNA sequences with the same CDR3. The V call is TRBV9, the J call TRBJ1-2; D call uncertain. The V gene lost 0 bases and the J gene lost 3 bases, with 6 bases spanning the gap. Germline-derived CDR1 and CDR2 are SGDLS and YYNGEE. This CDR3 is 13 amino acids long. The CDR3 DNA follows: TGTGCCAGCAGCGTAGATAGAGACTATGGCTACACCTTC. It specifies CASSVDRDYGYTF.

The chain is built from TRBV29-1 and TRBJ2-7; perhaps D is TRBD1 or TRBD2 (5 bases each). CDR1 is SQVTM, CDR2 ANQGSEA, per germline. The CDR3 has 12 amino acids. V shed 7 bases and J shed 3 bases, with 13 bases lying between them. CDR3 sequence: CSGGPGIYEQYF. For the CDR3, the DNA is TGCAGCGGGGGCCCGGGAATCTACGAGCAGTACTTC.

The chain is built from TRBV7-8 and TRBJ2-2, with TRBD1 matching 10 bases. Trimming at V came to 1 base and at J to 6 bases, leaving 8 bases not matched to a gene. The CDR3 has 17 residues. CDR1 and CDR2 (germline): SGHVS, FQNEAQ. The CDR3 DNA sequence: TGTGCCAGCAGCTTAGTACCTTGGGACAGGGGTTCCGGGGAGCTGTTTTTT. It codes for CASSLVPWDRGSGELFF.

This chain uses TRBV29-1 with TRBJ1-2, with D perhaps matching TRBD1 (6 bases). Germline V gives CDR1 SQVTM, CDR2 ANQGSEA. V was cut by 7 bases and J by 4 bases, with 22 bases left in between. This CDR3 has 15 residues. The CDR3 is CSAYVSGELGYGYTF. DNA of the CDR3: TGCAGCGCCTATGTTTCAGGGGAGCTTGGCTATGGCTACACCTTC.

The table lists this clone with a few counts. V usage is TRBV28 and J usage is TRBJ2-2; 8 bases are shared with TRBD1. Germline V gene sequence: CDR1 MDHEN, CDR2 SYDVKM. This CDR3 is built from 15 residues. The J segment lost 7 bases and the V segment lost 4 bases, leaving 8 bases of the junction unmatched. The CDR3 DNA reads TGTGCCAGCAGTTCTGGACAGGGTTGGGACGGGGAGCTGTTTTTT. This encodes CASSSGQGWDGELFF.

Comments on this clone: One end of the junction varies from germline; a read error may be responsible. The chain employs TRBV30 and TRBJ2-2, with a tentative D call TRBD2 (7 bases). The CDR3 is 14 residues long. CDR1 GTSNPN and CDR2 SVGIG come from the germline V gene (reference sequence). The CDR3 region has the DNA TGTGCCTGGACTCGGGGGGCGAACACCGGGAAGCTGTTTTTT. It translates to CAWTRGANTGKLFF.

This clone was seen only a few times. The chain has TRBV7-9 and TRBJ1-2; the match to TRBD1 covers 7 bases. V gave up 3 bases and J gave up 9 bases; unmatched junction bases: 13. The CDR3 runs to 15 residues. Per germline, CDR1 SEHNR and CDR2 FQNEAQ (reference sequence). The CDR3 DNA follows: TGTGCCAGCAGCTTGGACACGGACAGGATTGGGAGCTACACCTTC. This translates into CASSLDTDRIGSYTF.

V and J are TRBV29-1 and TRBJ1-4; possibly TRBD1 for D (6 bases). Germline CDR1 is SQVTM and CDR2 is ANQGSEA. The CDR3 runs to 13 residues. Trimming removed 4 bases at V and 6 bases at J, with 12 bases between. This chain's CDR3 is CSVVWGADEKLFF. The CDR3 nucleotides are TGCAGCGTTGTGTGGGGGGCCGATGAAAAACTGTTTTTT. The full variable domain, its missing parts supplied by reference TRBV29-1 and TRBJ1-4, is SAVISQKPSRDICQRGTSLTIQCQVDSQVTMMFWYRQQPGQSLTLIATANQGSEATYESGFVIDKFPISRPNLTFSTLTVSNMSPEDSSIYLCSVVWGADEKLFFGSGTQLSVL.

This clone showed up just a few times. The chain joins TRBV11-2 to TRBJ2-5; D is possibly TRBD1 or TRBD2 (5 bases each). The germline CDR1 and CDR2 sequences are SGHAT and FQNNGV. V was trimmed by 5 bases and J by 2 bases, leaving 27 bases between them. The CDR3 is 19 amino acids. CDR3: CASSRHPGRPEIHQETQYF. In DNA, the CDR3 is TGTGCCAGCAGCCGTCACCCGGGACGGCCTGAAATTCATCAAGAGACCCAGTACTTC.

This chain uses TRBV30 with TRBJ1-4; no clear D gene. Trimming took 1 base from V and 4 from J, leaving 7 bases between them. Looked up from germline, CDR1 is GTSNPN and CDR2 is SVGIG (reference sequence). This CDR3 comprises 13 residues. Here the CDR3 reads CAWSASSNEKLFF. CDR3 bases: TGTGCCTGGAGTGCAAGTAGTAATGAAAAACTGTTTTTT.

The sample holds one count of this clone. The chain links TRBV13 to TRBJ1-2; a possible D gene is TRBD1 (5 bases). The CDR3 spans 17 residues. Germline V gene sequence: CDR1 PRHDT, CDR2 FYEKMQ (reference sequence). Trimming removed 5 bases from V and 3 bases from J, with 22 bases in between. The CDR3 DNA reads as TGTGCCAGCAGCCTAAGGCGCCGGGACGTAATCTACTATGGCTACACCTTC. This codes for CASSLRRRDVIYYGYTF.

As DNA, the CDR3 is TGTGCCAGCAGCTTAGTAAGGGCTTCATCCTACGAGCAGTACTTC. Protein: CASSLVRASSYEQYF. This rearrangement joins TRBV7-2 to TRBJ2-7; D unclear. Germline V lookup: CDR1 SGHTA, CDR2 FQGNSA. CDR3 length: 15 residues. Trimming removed 1 base from V and 1 base from J, with 11 bases in between.

The V call is TRBV30, the J call TRBJ2-7; perhaps TRBD2 as D (6 bases). V was pared by 0 bases and J by 12 bases, with 15 bases between. In germline, CDR1 is GTSNPN, CDR2 SVGIG (reference sequence). The CDR3 spans 12 residues. In DNA form, the CDR3 reads TGTGCCTGGAGTGTACGGGCCCGGGGGATGTACTTC. It is translated as CAWSVRARGMYF.

This clone was recorded once. The chain has TRBV6-1 and TRBJ2-7; 9 positions match TRBD1. V lost 7 bases to trimming and J lost 2 bases; unmatched junction nucleotides: 3. Germline V CDR1 and CDR2: MNHNS, SASEGT. This CDR3 is 13 amino acids long. The CDR3 DNA sequence: TGTGCCAGCACTCGGACAGGGGCCTACGAGCAGTACTTC. It encodes CASTRTGAYEQYF.

The CDR3 DNA is TGCAGCGTCTCGTGGGGGGGCACCTACAATGAGCAGTTCTTC. Its protein is CSVSWGGTYNEQFF. The gene calls are TRBV29-1 and TRBJ2-1; tentatively, D is TRBD2 (7 bases). CDR3 length: 14 amino acids. Trimming removed 6 bases from V and 2 bases from J, with 14 bases in between. From germline, CDR1 is SQVTM and CDR2 ANQGSEA.